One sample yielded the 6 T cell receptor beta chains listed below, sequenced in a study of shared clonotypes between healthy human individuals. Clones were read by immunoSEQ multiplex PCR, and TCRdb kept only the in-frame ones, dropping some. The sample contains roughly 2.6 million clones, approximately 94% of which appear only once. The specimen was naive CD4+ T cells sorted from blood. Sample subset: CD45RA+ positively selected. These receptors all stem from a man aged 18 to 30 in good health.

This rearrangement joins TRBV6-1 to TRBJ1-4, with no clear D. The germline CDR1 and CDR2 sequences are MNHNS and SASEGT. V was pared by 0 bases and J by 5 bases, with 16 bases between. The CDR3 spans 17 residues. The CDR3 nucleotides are TGTGCCAGCAGTGAAGCCCTAAACAGACCATTGAATGAAAAACTGTTTTTT. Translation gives CASSEALNRPLNEKLFF.

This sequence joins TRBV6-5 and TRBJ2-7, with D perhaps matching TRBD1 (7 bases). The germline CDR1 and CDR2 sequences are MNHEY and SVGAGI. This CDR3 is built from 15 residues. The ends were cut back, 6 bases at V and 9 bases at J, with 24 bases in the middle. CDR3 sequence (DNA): TGTGCCAGCAGCCCAAGGGGAGCGGACAGGAGGGGGCAGTACTTC. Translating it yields CASSPRGADRRGQYF.

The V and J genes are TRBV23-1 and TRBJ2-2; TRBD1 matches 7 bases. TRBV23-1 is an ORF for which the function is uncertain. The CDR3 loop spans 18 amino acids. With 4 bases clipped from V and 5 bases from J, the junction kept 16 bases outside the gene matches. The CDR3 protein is CASSRISDREARTGELFF. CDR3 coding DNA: TGCGCCAGCAGTCGAATCTCCGACAGGGAAGCTAGAACCGGGGAGCTGTTTTTT.

The CDR3 spells CASSAPGANTGELFF. CDR3 nucleotide sequence: TGTGCCAGCAGCGCCCCCGGGGCGAACACCGGGGAGCTGTTTTTT. V usage is TRBV9 and J usage is TRBJ2-2, with D possibly matching TRBD2 (5 bases). V shed 3 bases and J shed 0 bases, with 9 bases lying between them. From germline, CDR1 is SGDLS and CDR2 YYNGEE. This CDR3 contains 15 residues.

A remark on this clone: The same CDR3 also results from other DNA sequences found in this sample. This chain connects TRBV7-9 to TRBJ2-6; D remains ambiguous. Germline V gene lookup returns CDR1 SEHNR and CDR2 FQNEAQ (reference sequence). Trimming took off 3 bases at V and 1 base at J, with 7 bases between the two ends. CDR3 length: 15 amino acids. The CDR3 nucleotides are TGTGCCAGCAGCTTGGCCGGATCTGGGGCCAACGTCCTGACTTTC. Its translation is CASSLAGSGANVLTF. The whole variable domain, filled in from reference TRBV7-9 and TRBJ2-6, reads DTGVSQNPRHKITKRGQNVTFRCDPISEHNRLYWYRQTLGQGPEFLTYFQNEAQLEKSRLLSDRFSAERPKGSFSTLEIQRTEQGDSAMYLCASSLAGSGANVLTFGAGSRLTVL.

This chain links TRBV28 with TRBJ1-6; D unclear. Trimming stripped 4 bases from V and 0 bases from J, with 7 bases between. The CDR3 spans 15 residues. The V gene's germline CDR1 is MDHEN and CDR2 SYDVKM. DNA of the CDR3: TGTGCCAGCAGTTCCCAGCGCTCCTATAATTCACCCCTCCACTTT. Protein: CASSSQRSYNSPLHF.